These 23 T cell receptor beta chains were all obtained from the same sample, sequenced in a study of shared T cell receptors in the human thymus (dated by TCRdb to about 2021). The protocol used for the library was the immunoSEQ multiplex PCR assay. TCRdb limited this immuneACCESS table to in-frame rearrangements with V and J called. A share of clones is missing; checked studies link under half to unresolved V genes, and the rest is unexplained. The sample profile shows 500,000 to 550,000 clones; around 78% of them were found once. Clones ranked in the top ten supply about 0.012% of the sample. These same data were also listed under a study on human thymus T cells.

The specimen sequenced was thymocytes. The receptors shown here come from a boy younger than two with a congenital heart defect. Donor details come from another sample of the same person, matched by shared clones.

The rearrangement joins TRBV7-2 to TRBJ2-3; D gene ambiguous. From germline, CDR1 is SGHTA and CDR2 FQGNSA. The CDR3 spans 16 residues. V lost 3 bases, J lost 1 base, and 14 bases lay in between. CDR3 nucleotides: TGTGCCAGCAGCTTTGCCCCTCGGTCGGGCACAGATACGCAGTATTTT. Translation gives CASSFAPRSGTDTQYF.

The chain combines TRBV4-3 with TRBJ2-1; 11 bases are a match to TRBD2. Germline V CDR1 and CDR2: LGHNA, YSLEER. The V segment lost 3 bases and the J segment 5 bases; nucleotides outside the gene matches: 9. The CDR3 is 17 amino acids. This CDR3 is CASSQDKGLAVDNEQFF. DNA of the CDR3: TGCGCCAGCAGCCAGGATAAGGGACTAGCGGTAGACAATGAGCAGTTCTTC.

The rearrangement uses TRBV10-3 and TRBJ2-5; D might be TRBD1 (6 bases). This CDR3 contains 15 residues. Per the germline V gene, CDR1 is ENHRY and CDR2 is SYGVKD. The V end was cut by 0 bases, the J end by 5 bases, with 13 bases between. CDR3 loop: CAISESQEGEETQYF. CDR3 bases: TGTGCCATCAGTGAGTCGCAAGAGGGGGAGGAGACCCAGTACTTC.

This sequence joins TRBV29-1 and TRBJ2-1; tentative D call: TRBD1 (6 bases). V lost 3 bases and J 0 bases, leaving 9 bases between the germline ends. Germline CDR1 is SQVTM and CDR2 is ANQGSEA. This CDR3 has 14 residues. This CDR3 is CSVDKGVSYNEQFF. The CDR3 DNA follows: TGCAGCGTTGATAAGGGGGTCTCCTACAATGAGCAGTTCTTC.

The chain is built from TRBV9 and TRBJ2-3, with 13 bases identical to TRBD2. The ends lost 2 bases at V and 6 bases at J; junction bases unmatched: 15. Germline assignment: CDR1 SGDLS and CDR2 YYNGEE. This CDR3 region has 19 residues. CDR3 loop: CASSVAPTSGRPARDTQYF. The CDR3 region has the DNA TGTGCCAGCAGCGTCGCCCCGACTAGCGGGAGGCCCGCAAGGGATACGCAGTATTTT.

The CDR3 coding sequence is TGCGCCAGCAGCCAAGATTACATCTGTACGGCGGGAGGGCCGGGTACGCAGTATTTT. Translating it yields CASSQDYICTAGGPGTQYF. The J gene is TRBJ2-3, the V gene TRBV4-3; 9 bases match TRBD2. The CDR3 extends over 19 amino acids. The germline CDR1 and CDR2 sequences are LGHNA and YSLEER. Trimming took 0 bases from V and 8 from J; bases not matched to a gene: 18.

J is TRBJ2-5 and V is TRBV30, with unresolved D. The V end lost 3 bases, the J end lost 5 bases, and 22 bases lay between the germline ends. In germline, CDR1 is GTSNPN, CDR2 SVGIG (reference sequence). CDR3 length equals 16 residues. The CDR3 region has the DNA TGTGCCTGGAGAGTTACTCCTCGAGCGCCGAAGGAGACCCAGTACTTC. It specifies CAWRVTPRAPKETQYF.

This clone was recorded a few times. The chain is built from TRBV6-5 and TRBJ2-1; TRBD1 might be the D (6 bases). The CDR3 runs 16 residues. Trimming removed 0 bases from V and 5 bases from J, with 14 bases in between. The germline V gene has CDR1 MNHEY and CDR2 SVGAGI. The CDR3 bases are TGTGCCAGCAGTTACTCCCGGCCAGGGGAAGACAATGAGCAGTTCTTC. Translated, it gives CASSYSRPGEDNEQFF.

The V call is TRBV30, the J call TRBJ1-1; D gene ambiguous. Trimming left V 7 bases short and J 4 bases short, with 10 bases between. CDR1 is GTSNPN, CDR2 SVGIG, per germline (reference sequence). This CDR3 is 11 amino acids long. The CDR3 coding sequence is TGTGCCTATAATCGGAGCACTGAAGCTTTCTTT. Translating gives CAYNRSTEAFF.

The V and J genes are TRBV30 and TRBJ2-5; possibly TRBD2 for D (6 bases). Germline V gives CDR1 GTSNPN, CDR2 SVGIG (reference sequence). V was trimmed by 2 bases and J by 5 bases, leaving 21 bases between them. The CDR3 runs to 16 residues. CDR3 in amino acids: CAWSQEGDSGGETQYF. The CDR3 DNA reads TGTGCCTGGAGTCAGGAGGGTGACAGTGGGGGGGAGACCCAGTACTTC.

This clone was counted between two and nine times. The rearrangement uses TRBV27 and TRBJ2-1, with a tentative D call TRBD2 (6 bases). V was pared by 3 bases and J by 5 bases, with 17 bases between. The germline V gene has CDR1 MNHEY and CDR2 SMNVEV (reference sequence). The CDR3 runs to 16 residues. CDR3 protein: CASSLGESSGHNEQFF. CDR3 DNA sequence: TGTGCCAGCAGTTTGGGAGAATCAAGCGGGCACAATGAGCAGTTCTTC.

CDR3 DNA: TGTGCCACCAGCAAACCTCCCGGGACAGGGGGGAAGTACGAGCAGTACTTC. Its translation is CATSKPPGTGGKYEQYF. The chain uses TRBV15 and TRBJ2-7; 11 nucleotides match TRBD1. The CDR3 length is 17 residues. The germline gives CDR1 LNHNV, CDR2 YYDKDF (reference sequence). The J segment lost 4 bases and the V segment lost 4 bases, leaving 12 bases of the junction unmatched. The full variable domain, its missing parts supplied by reference TRBV15 and TRBJ2-7, is DAMVIQNPRYQVTQFGKPVTLSCSQTLNHNVMYWYQQKSSQAPKLLFHYYDKDFNNEADTPDNFQSRRPNTSFCFLDIRSPGLGDTAMYLCATSKPPGTGGKYEQYFGPGTRLTVT.

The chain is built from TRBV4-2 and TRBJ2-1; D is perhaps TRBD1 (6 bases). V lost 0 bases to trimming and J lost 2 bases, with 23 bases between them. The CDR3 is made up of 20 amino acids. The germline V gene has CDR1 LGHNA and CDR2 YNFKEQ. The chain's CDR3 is CASSQDHVGAGRTPYNEQFF. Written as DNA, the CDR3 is TGTGCCAGCAGCCAAGATCACGTGGGGGCGGGTCGGACCCCCTACAATGAGCAGTTCTTC.

Here the CDR3 DNA reads TGCGCCAGCAGCCAAGAGGGGGGTAAGACACGGATTAGCACAGATACGCAGTATTTT. Encoded protein: CASSQEGGKTRISTDTQYF. V usage is TRBV4-3 and J usage is TRBJ2-3, with a possible D match to TRBD2 (6 bases). Trimming removed 0 bases at V and 0 bases at J, with 19 bases between. Germline V gene sequence: CDR1 LGHNA, CDR2 YSLEER. CDR3 length equals 19 residues.

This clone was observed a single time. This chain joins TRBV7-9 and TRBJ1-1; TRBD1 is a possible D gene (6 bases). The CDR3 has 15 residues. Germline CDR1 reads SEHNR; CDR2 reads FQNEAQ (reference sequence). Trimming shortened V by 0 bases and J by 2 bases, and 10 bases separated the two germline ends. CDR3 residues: CASSLARTENTEAFF. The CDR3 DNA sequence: TGTGCCAGCAGCTTAGCCAGGACAGAAAACACTGAAGCTTTCTTT. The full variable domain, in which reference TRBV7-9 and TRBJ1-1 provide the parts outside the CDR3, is DTGVSQNPRHKITKRGQNVTFRCDPISEHNRLYWYRQTLGQGPEFLTYFQNEAQLEKSRLLSDRFSAERPKGSFSTLEIQRTEQGDSAMYLCASSLARTENTEAFFGQGTRLTVV.

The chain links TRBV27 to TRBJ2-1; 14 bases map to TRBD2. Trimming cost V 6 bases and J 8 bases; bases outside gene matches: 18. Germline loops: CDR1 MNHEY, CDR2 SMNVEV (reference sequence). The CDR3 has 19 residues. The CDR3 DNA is TGTGCCAGCAGCCACACGGGACTAGCGGGAGACCCCTGGGGGCATGAGCAGTTCTTC. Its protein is CASSHTGLAGDPWGHEQFF.

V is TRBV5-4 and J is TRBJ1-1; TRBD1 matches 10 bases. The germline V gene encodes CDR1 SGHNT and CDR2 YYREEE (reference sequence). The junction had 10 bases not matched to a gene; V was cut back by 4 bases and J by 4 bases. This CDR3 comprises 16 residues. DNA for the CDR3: TGTGCCAGCAGCACCCCGACAGGGGGCGGGGGCACTGAAGCTTTCTTT. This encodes CASSTPTGGGGTEAFF.

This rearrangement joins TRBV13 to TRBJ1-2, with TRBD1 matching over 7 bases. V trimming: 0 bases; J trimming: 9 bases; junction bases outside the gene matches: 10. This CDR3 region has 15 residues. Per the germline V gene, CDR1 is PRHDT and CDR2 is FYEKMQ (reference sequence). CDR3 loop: CASSLGDRPPIRYTF. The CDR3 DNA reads TGTGCCAGCAGCTTAGGGGACAGGCCGCCGATCCGCTACACCTTC.

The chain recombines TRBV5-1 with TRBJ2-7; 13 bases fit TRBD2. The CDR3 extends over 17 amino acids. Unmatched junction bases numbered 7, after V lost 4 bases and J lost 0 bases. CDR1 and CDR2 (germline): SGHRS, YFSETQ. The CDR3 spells CASSTWTSGSFSYEQYF. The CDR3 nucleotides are TGCGCCAGCAGCACCTGGACTAGCGGGAGCTTCTCCTACGAGCAGTACTTC.

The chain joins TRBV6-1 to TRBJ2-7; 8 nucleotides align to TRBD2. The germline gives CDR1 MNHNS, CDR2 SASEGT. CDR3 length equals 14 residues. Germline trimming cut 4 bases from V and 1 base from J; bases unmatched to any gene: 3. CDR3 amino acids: CASSALAASYEQYF. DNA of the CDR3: TGTGCCAGCAGTGCACTAGCGGCATCCTACGAGCAGTACTTC.

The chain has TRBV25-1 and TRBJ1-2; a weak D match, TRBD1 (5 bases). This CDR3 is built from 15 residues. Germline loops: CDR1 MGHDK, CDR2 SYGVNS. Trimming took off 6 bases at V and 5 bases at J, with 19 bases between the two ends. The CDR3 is CASSNHRTSPYGYTF. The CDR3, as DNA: TGTGCCAGCAGCAACCACCGGACATCGCCTTATGGCTACACCTTC.

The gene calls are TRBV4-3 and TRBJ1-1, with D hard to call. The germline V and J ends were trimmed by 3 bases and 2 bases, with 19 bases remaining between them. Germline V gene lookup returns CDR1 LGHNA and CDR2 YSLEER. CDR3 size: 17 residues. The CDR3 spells CASSQEIRSSKNTEAFF. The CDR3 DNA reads TGCGCCAGCAGCCAGGAGATTCGCTCCAGCAAAAACACTGAAGCTTTCTTT.

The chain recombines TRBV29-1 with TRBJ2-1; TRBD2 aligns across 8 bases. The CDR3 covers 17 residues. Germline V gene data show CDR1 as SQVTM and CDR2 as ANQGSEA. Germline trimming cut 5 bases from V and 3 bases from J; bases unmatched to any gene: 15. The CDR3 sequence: CSVPGYNSGGCYNEQFF. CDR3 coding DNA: TGCAGCGTTCCCGGATATAATTCGGGAGGGTGCTACAATGAGCAGTTCTTC.